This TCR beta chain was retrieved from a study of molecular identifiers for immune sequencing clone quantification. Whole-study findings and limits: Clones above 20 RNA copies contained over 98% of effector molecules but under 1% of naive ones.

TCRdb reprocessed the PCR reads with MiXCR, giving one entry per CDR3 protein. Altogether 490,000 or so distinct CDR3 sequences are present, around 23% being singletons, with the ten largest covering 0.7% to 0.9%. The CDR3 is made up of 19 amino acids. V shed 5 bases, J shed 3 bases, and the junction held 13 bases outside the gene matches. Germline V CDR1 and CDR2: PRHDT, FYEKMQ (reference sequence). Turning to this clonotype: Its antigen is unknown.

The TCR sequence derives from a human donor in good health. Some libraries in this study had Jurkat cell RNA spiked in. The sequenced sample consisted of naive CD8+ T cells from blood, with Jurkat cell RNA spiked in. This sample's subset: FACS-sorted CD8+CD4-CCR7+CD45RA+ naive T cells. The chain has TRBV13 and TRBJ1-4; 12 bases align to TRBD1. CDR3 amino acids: CASSPTRGTGGEANEKLFF. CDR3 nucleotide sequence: TGTGCCAGCAGCCCGACGAGGGGGACAGGGGGCGAGGCTAATGAAAAACTGTTTTTT.